This T cell receptor (beta chain) derives from a study of cytomegalovirus exposure and HLA in healthy donors. About the study: Genotyping showed roughly 76% of about 370 donors falling in the Caucasian-associated ancestry cluster. Points from the study as a whole: In a later analysis, an Asian-associated ancestry cluster reportedly showed fewer N-insertions than the roughly 730-donor mean.

The PCR contained 60 Vbeta and 13 Jbeta primers. Using immunoSEQ multiplex PCR, the repertoire was profiled, and TCRdb retains in-frame clones only, with some absent. Here the sample spans approximately 100,000 clones, roughly three quarters being singletons. A few counts support this clone. Its antigen remains unidentified. Germline V CDR1 and CDR2: WSHSY, SAAADI. The V segment lost 5 bases and the J segment 6 bases; nucleotides outside the gene matches: 8. The CDR3 totals 16 residues. The V call is TRBV10-2, the J call TRBJ2-3, with TRBD2 matching over 13 bases. This receptor was identified in a man aged 40-49 years in good health and CMV-seronegative. The sequenced material came from PBMCs. The CDR3 DNA follows: TGCGCCAGCAGTCGGACTAGCGGGGGCCAGTGGGATACGCAGTATTTT. Translating gives CASSRTSGGQWDTQYF.